This T cell receptor beta chain was captured in a study of T cells after yellow fever vaccination. With regard to this clonotype: Likely a read error: the CDR3 ends without its conserved phenylalanine or tryptophan.

Template-switching 5'RACE yielded the TCR cDNA; a universal primer site and UMIs were added in the process. TCRdb processed the 5' RACE reads anew with MiXCR; each CDR3 protein has one entry. The repertoire holds over 150,000 distinct CDR3 sequences, with about 6% as singletons. Trimming cost V 6 bases and J 5 bases; bases outside gene matches: 7. The CDR3 sequence is 14 residues long. The sequence came from a man between 18 and 35 years old who received the YFV17D yellow fever vaccine. The V gene is TRBV12-3 or TRBV12-4, the J gene TRBJ2-1; TRBD2 agrees at 7 bases. This material consisted of CD4+ T cells sorted from PBMCs, taken on the day of the first yellow fever vaccination. CDR3 sequence: CASRTGTNDNEQFS. The DNA for the CDR3 is TGTGCCAGCAGGACCGGGACTAACGACAATGAGCAGTTCTCC.